This TCR beta chain was captured in a study of regulatory T cells in long-lasting Graves disease. Combining iRepertoire HTBI primers with Arm-PCR of CDR3 regions, the authors built TCR beta libraries. In the original workflow: The identification of 62 TRBV and 14 to 15 TRBJ segments was made across samples. TCRdb recomputed calls from the multiplex PCR reads with MiXCR, one row per CDR3 protein. The V and J calls were determined by TCRdb, not by the authors. The sample includes over 300,000 distinct CDR3 sequences, about 16% of them seen just once. This CDR3 is 14 amino acids long. The ends were cut back, 6 bases at V and 5 bases at J, with 17 bases in the middle. CDR1 is MNHEY, CDR2 SVGEGT, per germline. Described time point: newly diagnosed GD, antithyroid drugs for less than 3 months. Generation of the TCR library employed RNA extracted from PBMCs.

The V and J genes are TRBV6-2 or TRBV6-3 and TRBJ2-7; D ambiguous. This TCR was sampled from a female donor with Graves disease. The sample here was peripheral blood mononuclear cells (PBMCs), taken at new diagnosis, from a patient treated with antithyroid drugs. The CDR3 region has the DNA TGTGCCAGCAGCTCCAGTGGGATTGGTAACGAGCAGTACTTC. This gives the protein CASSSSGIGNEQYF.